A selection of T cell receptor beta chains follows, all from one sample in a study of T cells in Graves' hyperthyroidism and ophthalmopathy. Using its own MiXCR run on the multiplex PCR reads, TCRdb lists one record per CDR3 protein. The table lists approximately 350,000 distinct CDR3 sequences, around 15% of them singletons. Material for sequencing was blood. These receptors all stem from a woman in her sixties with Graves' ophthalmopathy. Both conserved end residues are trimmed from each CDR3. A D gene is named only where the DNA matches it firmly. Part of the rows lack a size; the others show once, few, many or a class for expanded clones.

size	V	D	J	CDR3
.	TRBV27	.	TRBJ1-5	ASSSGGGGNNQPQH
.	TRBV30	.	TRBJ1-1	AWSRLSDSSNTEAF
many	TRBV7-9	.	TRBJ1-2	ASSQQRGDGYT
many	TRBV2	TRBD1	TRBJ2-1	ASRTGGLNNEQF
.	TRBV29-1	.	TRBJ2-1	SVVSSYNEQF
many	TRBV6-2/TRBV6-3	.	TRBJ2-3	ASSPPGSVSTDTQY
many	TRBV6-1	TRBD1	TRBJ1-4	ASGPLGGQGGEKLF
many	TRBV9	.	TRBJ1-1	ASSVGGGSNTEAF
many	TRBV10-3	TRBD1	TRBJ2-7	AISVGQAYEQY
many	TRBV20-1	TRBD1	TRBJ2-7	SGTGDHEQY